The present T cell receptor beta chain was sequenced within a study of CD8 T cells in Susac syndrome. Random hexamers were used to reverse transcribe the RNA input (about 0.5 to 1 ug). The immunoSEQ assay covered 54 Vbeta and 13 Jbeta segments for CDR3. MiXCR was run by TCRdb on the immunoSEQ multiplex PCR reads, yielding one entry per CDR3 protein. Of 100,000 or so distinct CDR3 sequences listed, approximately 91% are singletons. Negative isolation was applied to CD8+ and CD4+ T cells, and FACS enrichment was applied to TEMRA cells. The sequenced sample was CD4+ T cells from PBMCs. This clonotype was sampled from a human donor in good health.

The CDR3 DNA is TGTGCCAGCAGTTTACCGTCCACAGAGACCCAGTACTTC. Translating it yields CASSLPSTETQYF. This sequence joins TRBV12-3 or TRBV12-4 and TRBJ2-5, with no clear D. The length of the CDR3 is 13 residues. Trimming removed 2 bases from V and 4 bases from J, with 8 bases in between.